The text below deals with one TCR beta chain. This record belongs to a study of cytomegalovirus exposure and HLA in healthy donors. Germline-derived CDR1 and CDR2 are GTSNPN and SVGIG (reference sequence). CDR3 length equals 14 residues. V lost 4 bases to trimming and J lost 10 bases, with 17 bases between them. The PCR made use of 60 Vbeta and 13 Jbeta primers. This table comes from immunoSEQ multiplex PCR, and its TCRdb copy is limited to in-frame clones, with some not included. The sample holds 150,000 to 200,000 clones, around four fifths seen once. This TCR was sampled from a woman aged 40 to 50 in good health and CMV-seronegative. V gene TRBV30 combines with J gene TRBJ1-6; the D gene is possibly TRBD1 (6 bases). The sample was PBMCs. CDR3 sequence reads: CAWTLDRMGSPLHF. CDR3 nucleotide sequence: TGTGCCTGGACCCTAGACAGGATGGGGTCACCCCTCCACTTT.